The sequence of this TCR beta chain was determined in a study of tumor-infiltrating lymphocytes in primary liver carcinoma. For the study at large: Male and female patients aged 30 to 69 years made up the cohort. General study results and limits: Tumor region pairs showed greater overlap than either tumor-adjacent or tumor-blood pairs did. Tumors significantly exceeded blood in top-250-clone fraction (p = 0.039). Bulk unsorted samples prevented comparison of CD4+ and CD8+ repertoires.

In addition to blood RNA drawn from unsorted whole blood, germline DNA was extracted. As concerns this clonotype: The antigen is not known. Possible read error: a much larger clone is one base away.

A primer in the constant region served to generate TCR beta cDNA from roughly 550 ng of total RNA. Each TCR beta library was derived from three nested multiplex PCR rounds that employed slightly modified ARM-PCR. A C-beta reverse primer was combined with TRBV1-TRBV30 forward primers in the first two PCR rounds, and each round had roughly 9 cycles. Each CDR3 protein is one row after TCRdb ran MiXCR on the multiplex PCR reads. The sample lists 310,000 or so distinct CDR3 sequences, around three fifths occurring once. The CDR3 covers 18 residues. The V gene lost 7 bases and the J gene lost 1 base, with 22 bases spanning the gap. Germline CDR1 MGHRA, CDR2 YSYEKL.

The source material was peripheral blood. This TCR came from a woman under 40 with primary liver carcinoma and hepatitis B virus infection. V usage is TRBV4-1 and J usage is TRBJ2-2, with a tentative D call TRBD1 (6 bases). CDR3 amino acids: CASNPDGYRARNTGELFF. The CDR3 coding sequence is TGCGCCAGCAACCCCGACGGATACAGGGCGAGGAACACCGGGGAGCTGTTTTTT.